One sample yielded the 4 T cell receptor beta chains listed below, sequenced in a study of T cell repertoires in cytomegalovirus infection. Each CDR3 protein gets one entry after TCRdb re-called the reads with MiXCR. This table has roughly 300,000 distinct CDR3 sequences, 8% to 10% appearing once. What was sequenced was PBMCs. These receptors originate from a human donor in good health (CMV status not recorded). Some clones in this sample may be carry-over from other donors' samples.

The chain recombines TRBV15 with TRBJ2-5, with TRBD2 as a possible D gene (5 bases). This CDR3 comprises 16 residues. Germline V gene data show CDR1 as LNHNV and CDR2 as YYDKDF (reference sequence). V was pared by 0 bases and J by 4 bases, with 15 bases between. The CDR3 protein is CATSRDGKLSGETQYF. The CDR3 DNA follows: TGTGCCACCAGCAGAGATGGAAAGTTGAGCGGAGAGACCCAGTACTTC. Based on the CDR3 plus reference TRBV15 and TRBJ2-5, the full variable domain is DAMVIQNPRYQVTQFGKPVTLSCSQTLNHNVMYWYQQKSSQAPKLLFHYYDKDFNNEADTPDNFQSRRPNTSFCFLDIRSPGLGDTAMYLCATSRDGKLSGETQYFGPGTRLLVL.

The chain uses TRBV7-2 and TRBJ2-1; the match to TRBD2 covers 14 bases. Germline values: CDR1 SGHTA, CDR2 FQGNSA. The CDR3 has 17 residues. Trimming took 5 bases from V and 8 from J; bases not matched to a gene: 11. CDR3 protein: CASSRRRLAGGIYEQFF. The CDR3 region has the DNA TGTGCCAGCAGCCGCCGGAGACTAGCGGGAGGGATCTATGAGCAGTTCTTC.

This chain joins TRBV7-2 and TRBJ2-7, with D possibly TRBD1 on 6 matching bases. V shed 4 bases and J shed 2 bases, with 18 bases lying between them. CDR1 and CDR2 from the germline V gene are SGHTA and FQGNSA. The CDR3 runs 16 residues. CDR3 in DNA: TGTGCCAGCAGCTCTACGGGACACCTAAACCCCTACGAGCAGTACTTC. The encoded protein is CASSSTGHLNPYEQYF.

The chain has TRBV7-3 and TRBJ2-3, with 7 nucleotides matching TRBD1. There are 14 residues in the CDR3. The V gene end was trimmed by 4 bases and the J gene end by 2 bases; junction bases not matched to a gene: 3. Germline V lookup: CDR1 SGHTA, CDR2 FQGTGA. CDR3 protein: CASSYGTATDTQYF. The DNA for the CDR3 is TGTGCCAGCAGCTACGGGACAGCCACAGATACGCAGTATTTT.